Below are 19 T cell receptor beta chains sequenced from a single sample in a study of shared clonotypes between healthy human individuals (dated by TCRdb to 2020 to 2022). Receptor amplification or capture employed the immunoSEQ multiplex PCR assay. TCRdb re-hosts the immuneACCESS table, in-frame sequences only. Its copies lack some clones; in the studies checked, an unresolved V gene accounts for under half of them, and the cause for the rest is not known. This sample has some 790,000 clones in its table, and approximately 72% of those were observed once. The biggest ten clones account for about 1.7% of the sample. Sequenced sample: memory CD4+ T cells sorted from blood. Sample cell subset or site, as interpreted from the label and publication: CD45RA-negative fraction. The receptor set was obtained from a woman in her twenties or thirties in good health.

The chain links TRBV7-2 to TRBJ2-5, with 10 bases aligning to TRBD2. CDR3 length equals 18 residues. The germline V gene has CDR1 SGHTA and CDR2 FQGNSA. The V and J ends lost 1 base and 5 bases, in that order; junction bases with no gene match: 13. CDR3 protein: CASSLDKSLAGVGETQYF. As DNA, the CDR3 is TGTGCCAGCAGCTTAGATAAGTCGCTAGCGGGAGTTGGGGAGACCCAGTACTTC.

The V gene is TRBV9, the J gene TRBJ2-1, with D perhaps TRBD2 (6 bases). The V gene's germline CDR1 is SGDLS and CDR2 YYNGEE. The CDR3 contains 17 residues. V lost 4 bases, J lost 0 bases, and 17 bases lay in between. CDR3 residues: CASSQETGTLSYNEQFF. CDR3 nucleotides: TGTGCCAGCAGCCAAGAAACCGGGACTCTCTCCTACAATGAGCAGTTCTTC.

The chain links TRBV5-1 to TRBJ2-2; TRBD2 aligns across 10 bases. V shed 2 bases, J shed 5 bases, and the junction held 9 bases outside the gene matches. This CDR3 contains 17 residues. The germline V gene encodes CDR1 SGHRS and CDR2 YFSETQ. CDR3 protein: CASSFLPFSGRTGELFF. The CDR3 nucleotides are TGCGCCAGCAGCTTCCTCCCCTTTAGCGGGAGGACCGGGGAGCTGTTTTTT.

The genes are TRBV27 and TRBJ2-3; 12 bases are a match to TRBD2. The trim removed 8 bases at V and 2 bases at J, leaving 5 bases unmatched. The CDR3 is 15 amino acids. Germline V CDR1 and CDR2: MNHEY, SMNVEV (reference sequence). The CDR3 sequence is CASRSSGRATDTQYF. For the CDR3, the DNA is TGTGCCAGCCGTTCTAGCGGGAGGGCCACAGATACGCAGTATTTT.

This clone came up a few times. This chain connects TRBV6-4 to TRBJ2-4, with 7 bases aligning to TRBD2. Trimming cost V 7 bases and J 5 bases; bases outside gene matches: 2. Germline V gives CDR1 MRHNA, CDR2 SNTAGT. This CDR3 has 12 amino acids. CDR3 region: CASIRGENIQYF. The CDR3, as DNA: TGTGCCAGCATACGGGGGGAAAACATTCAGTACTTC.

The chain recombines TRBV19 with TRBJ2-3; the match to TRBD2 covers 13 bases. V was pared by 9 bases and J by 2 bases, with 8 bases of the junction left unmatched. CDR1 is LNHDA and CDR2 is SQIVND in the germline V gene (reference sequence). The CDR3 is 16 residues long. This CDR3 is CASSPGTSGNTDTQYF. Written as DNA, the CDR3 is TGTGCCAGCTCCCCTGGGACTAGCGGGAACACAGATACGCAGTATTTT.

J is TRBJ2-6 and V is TRBV14; D possibly corresponds to TRBD2 (7 bases). Trimming shortened V by 3 bases and J by 1 base, and 22 bases separated the two germline ends. This CDR3 has 20 amino acids. Per the germline V gene, CDR1 is SGHDN and CDR2 is FVKESK. CDR3 DNA sequence: TGTGCCAGCAGCCATCCCCGGGGGACGGGGGGCGTTTCTGGGGCCAACGTCCTGACTTTC. This codes for CASSHPRGTGGVSGANVLTF.

The rearrangement joins TRBV6-6 to TRBJ2-7, with D possibly being TRBD1 (6 bases). The CDR3 sequence is 14 residues long. From germline, CDR1 is MNHNY and CDR2 SVGAGI (reference sequence). V was shortened by 6 bases and J by 0 bases, with 12 bases between the two germline ends. CDR3 loop: CASRSGQSSYEQYF. The CDR3 coding sequence is TGTGCCAGCAGATCCGGACAGAGCTCCTACGAGCAGTACTTC.

The chain joins TRBV5-1 to TRBJ2-7, with 11 bases lining up with TRBD1. V trimming: 4 bases; J trimming: 8 bases; junction bases outside the gene matches: 11. Germline CDR1 reads SGHRS; CDR2 reads YFSETQ. This CDR3 has 15 amino acids. The DNA for the CDR3 is TGCGCCAGCAGCGTCGGGACAGGGGGTGTTAGGAAGCAGTACTTC. Encoded protein: CASSVGTGGVRKQYF.

This chain's CDR3 is CAWRVRMNSPLHF. DNA for the CDR3: TGTGCCTGGAGAGTCAGGATGAATTCACCCCTCCACTTT. V is TRBV30 and J is TRBJ1-6, with unresolved D. The germline V and J ends were trimmed by 3 bases and 7 bases, with 10 bases remaining between them. Germline CDR1 and CDR2: GTSNPN and SVGIG (reference sequence). The length of the CDR3 is 13 residues.

This clone was counted a single time. The chain uses TRBV18 and TRBJ2-7; D is tentatively TRBD1 or TRBD2 (5 bases each). V was clipped by 2 bases and J by 5 bases, with 13 bases between them. Germline V CDR1 and CDR2: KGHSH, LQKENI. The CDR3 totals 14 residues. The DNA of the CDR3 is TGTGCCAGCTCACCAGGGACGGTGGACCACGAGCAGTACTTC. It translates to CASSPGTVDHEQYF. The whole variable domain, remainder taken from reference TRBV18 and TRBJ2-7, is NAGVMQNPRHLVRRRGQEARLRCSPMKGHSHVYWYRQLPEEGLKFMVYLQKENIIDESGMPKERFSAEFPKEGPSILRIQQVVRGDSAAYFCASSPGTVDHEQYFGPGTRLTVT.

The chain employs TRBV27 and TRBJ2-7; D possibly corresponds to TRBD1 (6 bases). The CDR3 length is 15 residues. Germline V gene data show CDR1 as MNHEY and CDR2 as SMNVEV (reference sequence). The V end lost 8 bases, the J end lost 1 base, and 18 bases lay between the germline ends. The chain's CDR3 is CASALQGVSSYEQYF. CDR3 nucleotide sequence: TGTGCCAGCGCCCTACAGGGCGTGAGTTCCTACGAGCAGTACTTC.

V usage is TRBV18 and J usage is TRBJ1-1; perhaps TRBD1 as D (6 bases). This CDR3 region has 13 residues. Germline CDR1 and CDR2: KGHSH and LQKENI. Trimming shortened V by 6 bases and J by 4 bases, and 12 bases separated the two germline ends. CDR3 region: CASSQGQLTEAFF. As DNA, the CDR3 is TGTGCCAGCTCTCAAGGACAGCTCACTGAAGCTTTCTTT.

The rearrangement links TRBV6-5 to TRBJ1-2; tentative D call: TRBD1 (5 bases). Germline lookup yields CDR1 MNHEY and CDR2 SVGAGI. Between the trimmed V and J ends, which lost 4 bases and 8 bases, there was a span of 14 bases. The length of the CDR3 is 13 residues. The CDR3 reads CASSFTTGDGYTF. CDR3 bases: TGTGCCAGCAGTTTTACCACAGGTGACGGCTACACCTTC.

The chain combines TRBV5-5 with TRBJ2-7; 14 positions match TRBD2. This CDR3 region has 15 residues. Germline lookup yields CDR1 SGHKS and CDR2 YYEKEE (reference sequence). V shed 4 bases, J shed 7 bases, and the junction held 7 bases outside the gene matches. CDR3 DNA: TGTGCCAGCAGCGGGGGACTAGCGGGAGCACAGGAGCAGTACTTC. It specifies CASSGGLAGAQEQYF.

V usage is TRBV7-9 and J usage is TRBJ1-4, with 7 bases matching TRBD1. The CDR3 totals 16 residues. V lost 4 bases and J lost 5; bases outside the gene matches: 10. The germline V gene has CDR1 SEHNR and CDR2 FQNEAQ (reference sequence). This CDR3 is CASSSSEYRGNEKLFF. The DNA for the CDR3 is TGTGCCAGCAGCTCATCTGAATACAGGGGAAATGAAAAACTGTTTTTT.

This clone was seen just once. This chain uses TRBV2 with TRBJ2-2; D is possibly TRBD1 (5 bases). Trimming took 4 bases from V and 0 from J, leaving 9 bases between them. The CDR3 length is 15 residues. Germline CDR1 and CDR2: SNHLY and FYNNEI. The CDR3 nucleotides read TGTGCCAGCAGTGGACAGCCTTCGAACACCGGGGAGCTGTTTTTT. Protein sequence: CASSGQPSNTGELFF.

This clone has a single count. This sequence may be a read error, since a much larger clone differs from it by one base. The sample has other DNA sequences that encode this CDR3 too. This chain joins TRBV7-6 and TRBJ2-7, with 7 bases lining up with TRBD1. The CDR3 has 12 amino acids. V lost 4 bases, J lost 4 bases, and 1 base stayed unmatched. Germline CDR1 and CDR2: SGHVS and FNYEAQ. The CDR3 DNA reads as TGTGCCAGCAGCTCGACAGGGTACGAGCAGTACTTC. Its protein is CASSSTGYEQYF. The full variable domain, its missing parts supplied by reference TRBV7-6 and TRBJ2-7, is GAGVSQSPRYKVTKRGQDVALRCDPISGHVSLYWYRQALGQGPEFLTYFNYEAQQDKSGLPNDRFSAERPEGSISTLTIQRTEQRDSAMYRCASSSTGYEQYFGPGTRLTVT.

The V and J genes are TRBV6-6 and TRBJ1-5; D remains unclear. Germline V gene lookup returns CDR1 MNHNY and CDR2 SVGAGI (reference sequence). Between the trimmed V and J ends, which lost 2 bases and 0 bases, there was a span of 5 bases. The CDR3 has 14 residues. In nucleotides, the CDR3 is TGTGCCAGCAGTTACAGTAATAGCAATCAGCCCCAGCATTTT. Protein product: CASSYSNSNQPQHF.